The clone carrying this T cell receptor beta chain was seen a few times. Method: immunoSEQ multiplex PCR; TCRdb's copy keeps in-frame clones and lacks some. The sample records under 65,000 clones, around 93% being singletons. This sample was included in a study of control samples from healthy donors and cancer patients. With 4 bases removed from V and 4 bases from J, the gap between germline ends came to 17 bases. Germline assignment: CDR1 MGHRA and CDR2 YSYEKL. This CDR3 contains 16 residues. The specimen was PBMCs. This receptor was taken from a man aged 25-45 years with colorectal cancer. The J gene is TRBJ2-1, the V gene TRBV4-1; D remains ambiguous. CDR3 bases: TGCGCCAGCAGCCCCTACTCAGTCTCACCTTACAATGAGCAGTTCTTC. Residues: CASSPYSVSPYNEQFF.